The entry that follows covers one T cell receptor beta chain sequence. Generated by immunoSEQ multiplex PCR, the TCRdb table keeps only in-frame clones and is missing some. The profile shows 200,000 or so clones, roughly 90% of them singletons. The CDR3 runs to 12 residues. V dropped 7 bases and J dropped 4 bases, with 10 bases sitting between them. CDR1 is MNHEY and CDR2 is SVGAGI in the germline V gene. The data belong to a study of blood T cell repertoires in COVID-19. V usage is TRBV6-5 and J usage is TRBJ2-5, with a weak D call TRBD1 (6 bases). Specimen: PBMCs or T cells enriched from blood (not recorded which). This TCR was recovered from a woman younger than 35 who had recovered from COVID-19. Here the CDR3 DNA reads TGTGCCAGCAAAACAGGGCCAGAGACCCAGTACTTC. Translation gives CASKTGPETQYF.